This T cell receptor (beta chain) was obtained from a study of T cell responses to AZD1222 COVID-19 vaccine. Data came from immunoSEQ multiplex PCR; TCRdb stores just in-frame clones and leaves some out. This sample has around 140,000 clones; 92% occur once, and the top ten carry approximately 1.7%. V was trimmed by 4 bases and J by 5 bases, leaving 18 bases between them. Germline CDR1 is MNHEY and CDR2 is SVGAGI. CDR3 length: 15 amino acids. The sequences come from peripheral blood, collected on day 0 of AZD1222 vaccination. The clonotype originates from an adult in good health. This chain links TRBV6-5 with TRBJ2-7, with a tentative D call TRBD1 (5 bases). The CDR3 protein is CASSWGRVRYDEQYF. CDR3 nucleotides: TGTGCCAGCAGTTGGGGCAGGGTTAGATACGACGAGCAGTACTTC.